The entry that follows covers one T cell receptor (beta chain) sequence. The PCR contained 60 Vbeta and 13 Jbeta primers. The data were produced by immunoSEQ multiplex PCR, yet TCRdb's version contains in-frame clones alone and is incomplete. This repertoire shows about 120,000 clones, roughly three fifths found once; its top ten account for roughly 9.7%. The trim removed 3 bases at V and 9 bases at J, leaving 9 bases unmatched. Germline CDR1 MNHEY, CDR2 SVGAGI. The CDR3 has 15 residues. The data are from a study of cytomegalovirus exposure and HLA in healthy donors. This receptor was taken from a middle-aged woman in good health and CMV-seropositive. The gene calls are TRBV6-5 and TRBJ2-1; 9 bases agree with TRBD2. The sequenced material came from PBMCs. Written as DNA, the CDR3 is TGTGCCAGCAGTTATTTAGCGGGAGTCGAGGGTGAGCAGTTCTTC. This sequence encodes CASSYLAGVEGEQFF.